The 20 T cell receptor beta chains below come from one sample, sequenced in a study of T-cell reconstitution after alpha-beta-depleted transplantation in children. Preparation of the TCRbeta library involved a method that used unique molecular identifiers. TCRdb re-derived calls from the PCR reads in MiXCR, one entry per CDR3 protein. This table holds 200,000 or so distinct CDR3 sequences, approximately 6.8% found once. The sequenced sample was PBMCs, obtained before TCRalphabeta/CD19-depleted stem cell transplant. The receptor source for this set is a girl under three years old with combined immunodeficiency, due to receive a stem cell transplant.

The table lists this clonotype with many counts. This chain connects TRBV7-2 to TRBJ2-7, with TRBD1 matching 9 bases. The junction had 6 bases not matched to a gene; V was cut back by 5 bases and J by 4 bases. The CDR3 is 14 amino acids. The germline V gene has CDR1 SGHTA and CDR2 FQGNSA. CDR3 sequence: CASSRGQGRYEQYF. CDR3 DNA: TGTGCCAGCAGCCGCGGACAGGGGAGGTACGAGCAGTACTTC. The entire variable domain, with the rest obtained from reference TRBV7-2 and TRBJ2-7, is as follows: GAGVSQSPSNKVTEKGKDVELRCDPISGHTALYWYRQSLGQGLEFLIYFQGNSAPDKSGLPSDRFSAERTGGSVSTLTIQRTQQEDSAVYLCASSRGQGRYEQYFGPGTRLTVT.

This clonotype was observed many times. CDR3: CASSIWTVSYNEQFF. In DNA form, the CDR3 reads TGTGCCAGCAGCATATGGACGGTCTCCTACAATGAGCAGTTCTTC. The gene calls are TRBV11-2 and TRBJ2-1; unclear D gene. Trimming removed 5 bases at V and 0 bases at J, with 11 bases between. The CDR3 spans 15 residues. Germline CDR1 and CDR2: SGHAT and FQNNGV. Looking up the rest from reference TRBV11-2 and TRBJ2-1 gives the full variable domain: EAGVAQSPRYKIIEKRQSVAFWCNPISGHATLYWYQQILGQGPKLLIQFQNNGVVDDSQLPKDRFSAERLKGVDSTLKIQPAKLEDSAVYLCASSIWTVSYNEQFFGPGTRLTVL.

The chain employs TRBV7-2 and TRBJ1-6; D unclear. Germline CDR1 and CDR2: SGHTA and FQGNSA. The CDR3 length is 15 residues. V lost 5 bases and J lost 0, with 8 bases in between. CDR3 DNA sequence: TGTGCCAGCAGCCCCAGGAGCTCCTATAATTCACCCCTCCACTTT. Translation: CASSPRSSYNSPLHF.

This clonotype was picked up many times. This sequence joins TRBV20-1 and TRBJ2-1; no reliable D call. There are 14 residues in the CDR3. Trimming shortened V by 6 bases and J by 10 bases, and 22 bases separated the two germline ends. CDR1 and CDR2 (germline): DFQATT, SNEGSKA (reference sequence). The CDR3 nucleotides read TGCAGTGCCATTTTTGTAGGGCCCAATTCGGAGCAGTTCTTC. Its translation: CSAIFVGPNSEQFF.

This clonotype showed up many times. CDR3 in DNA: TGCAGTGCTAGGGTTCTAGAGTCTGCCCGGAATGAGCAGTTCTTC. Encoded protein: CSARVLESARNEQFF. The rearrangement links TRBV20-1 to TRBJ2-1, with D hard to call. CDR1 is DFQATT, CDR2 SNEGSKA, per germline (reference sequence). The CDR3 has 15 residues. V dropped 3 bases and J dropped 7 bases, with 19 bases sitting between them.

In its sample, this clonotype was seen many times. CDR3 loop: CASSFLGPYEQYF. CDR3 DNA: TGTGCCAGCAGTTTCTTGGGTCCCTACGAGCAGTACTTC. The chain carries TRBV28 and TRBJ2-7; D is ambiguous. The length of the CDR3 is 13 residues. V was shortened by 3 bases and J by 2 bases, with 8 bases between the two germline ends. Germline CDR1 MDHEN, CDR2 SYDVKM.

Points on this clonotype: Given a much more abundant clone one base away, this may be a read error. CDR3 sequence (DNA): TGTTCCAGCAGCGATACAGGGGGCCTAGCTGGCTACACCTTC. This sequence encodes CSSSDTGGLAGYTF. V usage is TRBV9 and J usage is TRBJ1-2; 9 nucleotides agree with TRBD1. Germline CDR1 and CDR2: SGDLS and YYNGEE. This CDR3 comprises 14 residues.

This clonotype was seen ten or more times. The chain joins TRBV7-9 to TRBJ2-4, with D perhaps matching TRBD1 (6 bases). The length of the CDR3 is 17 residues. Germline V gene data show CDR1 as SEHNR and CDR2 as FQNEAQ (reference sequence). With 1 base removed from V and 4 bases from J, the gap between germline ends came to 17 bases. The CDR3 loop is CASSLGTSRQAKNIQYF. CDR3 in DNA: TGTGCCAGCAGCTTAGGAACGAGCAGACAGGCTAAAAACATTCAGTACTTC.

This clonotype was counted at least ten times. V and J are TRBV29-1 and TRBJ2-1; 7 bases match TRBD2. Germline-derived CDR1 and CDR2 are SQVTM and ANQGSEA. V lost 0 bases to trimming and J lost 5 bases; unmatched junction nucleotides: 4. The CDR3 covers 14 residues. CDR3 region: CSVEDLAEDNEQFF. CDR3 nucleotide sequence: TGCAGCGTTGAAGATCTAGCGGAGGACAATGAGCAGTTCTTC.

There are many counts of this clonotype. The V call is TRBV7-6, the J call TRBJ1-1; 8 bases align to TRBD1. The CDR3 is 13 amino acids. CDR1 and CDR2 (germline): SGHVS, FNYEAQ. V shed 5 bases and J 3 bases; nucleotides not matched to a gene: 2. Written as DNA, the CDR3 is TGTGCCAGCAGCGAGGACAGGGACACTGAAGCTTTCTTT. Encoded protein: CASSEDRDTEAFF. The whole variable domain, remainder taken from reference TRBV7-6 and TRBJ1-1, is GAGVSQSPRYKVTKRGQDVALRCDPISGHVSLYWYRQALGQGPEFLTYFNYEAQQDKSGLPNDRFSAERPEGSISTLTIQRTEQRDSAMYRCASSEDRDTEAFFGQGTRLTVV.

This clonotype was counted at least ten times. The gene calls are TRBV5-6 and TRBJ2-1, with D perhaps TRBD1 (5 bases). The V gene's germline CDR1 is SGHDT and CDR2 YYEEEE. This CDR3 spans 12 amino acids. Trimming removed 4 bases from V and 8 bases from J, with 10 bases in between. The CDR3 nucleotides read TGTGCCAGCAGCGCCCAGGGCGATGAGCAGTTCTTC. Translation gives CASSAQGDEQFF.

This clonotype was detected many times. The chain recombines TRBV5-1 with TRBJ1-6, with 9 bases lining up with TRBD1. The germline V gene has CDR1 SGHRS and CDR2 YFSETQ. The trim removed 3 bases at V and 9 bases at J, leaving 13 bases unmatched. The CDR3 is 17 residues long. Written as DNA, the CDR3 is TGCGCCAGCAGCTACAAAATACAGGGGGCGAGTGTTTCACCCCTCCACTTT. The encoded protein is CASSYKIQGASVSPLHF.

Many counts were recorded for this clonotype. This chain uses TRBV2 with TRBJ2-7, with no clear D. The germline V gene has CDR1 SNHLY and CDR2 FYNNEI. V lost 2 bases and J 2 bases, leaving 13 bases between the germline ends. This CDR3 spans 15 amino acids. This CDR3 reads CASSESDVFTYEQYF. Written as DNA, the CDR3 is TGTGCCAGCAGTGAATCGGACGTTTTTACCTACGAGCAGTACTTC.

This clonotype has a count of ten or more. The chain is built from TRBV12-3 or TRBV12-4 and TRBJ2-7, with TRBD1 as a possible D gene (5 bases). V was trimmed by 6 bases and J by 3 bases, leaving 18 bases between them. The CDR3 is 15 residues long. As DNA, the CDR3 is TGTGCCAGCAGCCAATGGTCCTGGCAGGGCTACGAGCAGTACTTC. This gives the protein CASSQWSWQGYEQYF.

The chain carries TRBV9 and TRBJ2-1; 7 bases fit TRBD2. V trimming: 2 bases; J trimming: 0 bases; junction bases outside the gene matches: 17. From germline, CDR1 is SGDLS and CDR2 YYNGEE. The CDR3 extends over 20 amino acids. The DNA of the CDR3 is TGTGCCAGCAGCGTGGCGGGGGTTTGGGCCGACACGAGCTCCTACAATGAGCAGTTCTTC. Amino acid sequence: CASSVAGVWADTSSYNEQFF.

This clonotype was seen at least ten times. This sequence joins TRBV6-5 and TRBJ2-7; 9 bases are shared with TRBD2. From germline, CDR1 is MNHEY and CDR2 SVGAGI. J gave up 2 bases and V 0 bases, and 8 bases lay outside the gene matches. The CDR3 length is 17 residues. The CDR3 region has the DNA TGTGCCAGCAGTTACTCGAGAAGCGGGAGGCCTCCCTACGAGCAGTACTTC. This translates into CASSYSRSGRPPYEQYF.

On this clonotype itself: A much larger clone sits a single nucleotide away, making a read error possible. The V gene is TRBV6-2 or TRBV6-3, the J gene TRBJ2-7, with a tentative D call TRBD1 (5 bases). The CDR3 covers 17 residues. The germline V gene encodes CDR1 MNHEY and CDR2 SVGEGT. V shed 2 bases and J shed 5 bases, with 22 bases lying between them. CDR3 nucleotide sequence: TGTGCCAGCAGTTACGGATGGGCAGGGCCCGGCGGTGACGAGCAGTACTTC. Translated: CASSYGWAGPGGDEQYF.

This clonotype occurred a few times. This rearrangement joins TRBV4-3 to TRBJ2-5; D could derive from TRBD1 or TRBD2 (5 bases each). Trimming pared 0 bases from V and 1 base from J, leaving 6 bases between. The V gene's germline CDR1 is LGHNA and CDR2 YSLEER. The CDR3 has 14 amino acids. The CDR3 bases are TGCGCCAGCAGCCAAGAAGGGACCCAAGAGACCCAGTACTTC. Its protein is CASSQEGTQETQYF.

In this sample, this clonotype turned up a few times. V gene TRBV7-6 combines with J gene TRBJ2-5, with D possibly being TRBD1 or TRBD2 (5 bases each). The CDR3 spans 16 residues. CDR1 and CDR2 (germline): SGHVS, FNYEAQ. V lost 5 bases and J lost 3, with 19 bases in between. The DNA for the CDR3 is TGTGCCAGCAGCCTTTTGCCGGGGCGCCGGGAAGAGACCCAGTACTTC. This sequence encodes CASSLLPGRREETQYF.

This clonotype was detected a few times. The V gene is TRBV7-8, the J gene TRBJ2-1, with D unclear. V gave up 2 bases and J gave up 8 bases, with 19 bases separating them. Germline CDR1 is SGHVS and CDR2 is FQNEAQ. The CDR3 contains 16 residues. The CDR3 reads CASSLFPPPTGDEQFF. The CDR3 DNA is TGTGCCAGCAGCTTATTTCCCCCCCCTACCGGCGATGAGCAGTTCTTC.